One sample yielded the 20 T cell receptor beta chains listed below, sequenced in a study of T cell responses to AZD1222 COVID-19 vaccine (dated by TCRdb to about 2021). Libraries were built with the immunoSEQ multiplex PCR assay. TCRdb retrieved this table from immuneACCESS and kept in-frame rearrangements only. Not all clones are present; in checked studies, unresolved V genes account for under half, and no reason is known for the remainder. For this sample there are some 170,000 clones; over 80% appear just once. The ten largest clones capture 0.8% to 1.3% of the sample. The intended sense of this specimen's time point label: about 28 days (+/-7) after the second vaccine dose. The intended sense of this specimen's treatment or condition label: meningococcal conjugate vaccine given as trial control. The sequences come from peripheral blood, collected 28 days after the second dose of the MenACWY control vaccine. Receptor source: an adult who received the MenACWY meningococcal vaccine as a control.

The chain couples TRBV7-2 to TRBJ2-5; D is possibly TRBD1 or TRBD2 (6 bases each). The CDR3 totals 16 residues. V was cut by 3 bases and J by 5 bases, with 19 bases left in between. CDR1 and CDR2 from the germline V gene are SGHTA and FQGNSA. CDR3: CASSFALVGGRETQYF. As DNA, the CDR3 is TGTGCCAGCAGCTTTGCATTGGTCGGGGGCAGGGAGACCCAGTACTTC.

The J gene is TRBJ2-3, the V gene TRBV7-2, with TRBD2 matching over 11 bases. The CDR3 is 16 residues long. Germline V gene data show CDR1 as SGHTA and CDR2 as FQGNSA. Losses at the gene ends were 5 bases for V and 2 bases for J; bases not matched to a gene: 6. The CDR3 nucleotides read TGTGCCAGCAGCCCCTTAGCGGGGGGGAACACAGATACGCAGTATTTT. Encoded protein: CASSPLAGGNTDTQYF.

CDR3 DNA: TGCAGCGTGGAGACAAGAAGCACAGATACGCAGTATTTT. Protein: CSVETRSTDTQYF. This chain uses TRBV29-1 with TRBJ2-3; D not certain. The CDR3 covers 13 residues. The V gene's germline CDR1 is SQVTM and CDR2 ANQGSEA. Trimming pared 6 bases from V and 0 bases from J, leaving 10 bases between.

The chain employs TRBV5-6 and TRBJ1-5, with D possibly matching TRBD1 (6 bases). The V and J ends lost 4 bases and 1 base respectively, with 15 bases between them. The CDR3 totals 16 residues. From germline, CDR1 is SGHDT and CDR2 YYEEEE. DNA of the CDR3: TGTGCCAGCAGCCGGAGGGGGGTTGGAAGCAATCAGCCCCAGCATTTT. It specifies CASSRRGVGSNQPQHF.

The chain links TRBV5-6 to TRBJ2-7; TRBD1 is a possible D gene (6 bases). Trimming took 4 bases from V and 2 from J, leaving 16 bases between them. In germline, CDR1 is SGHDT, CDR2 YYEEEE. The CDR3 spans 15 residues. The chain's CDR3 is CASSRMGATPYEQYF. CDR3 sequence (DNA): TGTGCCAGCAGCCGGATGGGGGCGACCCCCTACGAGCAGTACTTC.

The chain has TRBV7-2 and TRBJ2-3; 8 bases map to TRBD2. CDR1 SGHTA and CDR2 FQGNSA come from the germline V gene. V lost 4 bases and J lost 6; bases outside the gene matches: 9. The CDR3 length is 15 residues. The CDR3 DNA follows: TGTGCCAGCAGCTACCAAGGGTCTAGCGGGGATACGCAGTATTTT. Protein sequence: CASSYQGSSGDTQYF.

This clone was observed once. The chain recombines TRBV11-2 with TRBJ2-7; the match to TRBD1 covers 11 bases. Germline V gives CDR1 SGHAT, CDR2 FQNNGV. With V trimmed by 3 bases and J by 3 bases, 7 bases remained unmatched. The CDR3 is made up of 16 amino acids. CDR3 in DNA: TGTGCCAGCAGCTTGAACCCCGGGACAGGGGGCTACGAGCAGTACTTC. Protein: CASSLNPGTGGYEQYF.

The chain links TRBV7-9 to TRBJ1-6; 8 nucleotides match TRBD1. V was clipped by 5 bases and J by 7 bases; unmatched bases: 4. The CDR3 has 14 residues. Germline V CDR1 and CDR2: SEHNR, FQNEAQ (reference sequence). This CDR3 reads CASSPRQGNSPLHF. CDR3 DNA: TGTGCCAGCAGCCCCCGACAGGGGAATTCACCCCTCCACTTT.

V is TRBV18 and J is TRBJ2-1, with TRBD1 identical over 7 bases. Germline CDR1 and CDR2: KGHSH and LQKENI. The CDR3 loop spans 14 amino acids. V trimming: 1 base; J trimming: 6 bases; junction bases outside the gene matches: 3. The DNA for the CDR3 is TGTGCCAGCTCACCACAGGGGGCTGGCAATGAGCAGTTCTTC. Amino acid sequence: CASSPQGAGNEQFF. Full variable domain (missing parts from reference TRBV18 and TRBJ2-1): NAGVMQNPRHLVRRRGQEARLRCSPMKGHSHVYWYRQLPEEGLKFMVYLQKENIIDESGMPKERFSAEFPKEGPSILRIQQVVRGDSAAYFCASSPQGAGNEQFFGPGTRLTVL.

The chain uses TRBV7-9 and TRBJ2-7, with D perhaps matching TRBD2 (6 bases). CDR1 is SEHNR, CDR2 FQNEAQ, per germline (reference sequence). This CDR3 contains 12 residues. Trimming removed 1 base from V and 6 bases from J, with 7 bases in between. CDR3: CASSLGGGEQYF. CDR3 bases: TGTGCCAGCAGCTTAGGGGGAGGCGAGCAGTACTTC.

This sequence joins TRBV5-4 and TRBJ2-3; D ambiguous. Between the trimmed V and J ends, which lost 0 bases and 4 bases, there was a span of 15 bases. Per the germline V gene, CDR1 is SGHNT and CDR2 is YYREEE (reference sequence). CDR3 length equals 16 residues. Here the CDR3 DNA reads TGTGCCAGCAGCTTGGGGGGTGGCGGATACGCAGATACGCAGTATTTT. It yields the protein CASSLGGGGYADTQYF.

The rearrangement uses TRBV10-3 and TRBJ2-2; D could derive from TRBD1 or TRBD2 (5 bases each). V was clipped by 0 bases and J by 6 bases, with 8 bases between them. CDR1 is ENHRY, CDR2 SYGVKD, per germline. The CDR3 is 14 residues long. CDR3 DNA sequence: TGTGCCATCAGTGAGTCGGGGGTTGCCGGGGAGCTGTTTTTT. It encodes CAISESGVAGELFF.

V is TRBV11-2 and J is TRBJ1-3; D is ambiguous. The CDR3 is made up of 16 amino acids. CDR1 and CDR2 from the germline V gene are SGHAT and FQNNGV. V was clipped by 2 bases and J by 0 bases, with 11 bases between them. This CDR3 is CASSLRDTHSGNTIYF. The CDR3 nucleotides read TGTGCCAGCAGCTTACGAGACACTCACTCTGGAAACACCATATATTTT.

This rearrangement joins TRBV10-1 to TRBJ2-5, with 9 bases matching TRBD2. J gave up 5 bases and V 3 bases, and 7 bases lay outside the gene matches. CDR3 size: 15 residues. Germline-derived CDR1 and CDR2 are WNHNN and SYGVQD (reference sequence). CDR3 protein: CASSEALAGRETQYF. Written as DNA, the CDR3 is TGCGCCAGCAGTGAAGCCCTAGCGGGGCGTGAGACCCAGTACTTC.

To note about this clone: The germline gene is not matched at one end of the junction; a read error may be the cause. The chain couples TRBV28 to TRBJ2-7; D is unresolved. CDR1 is MDHEN, CDR2 SYDVKM, per germline. The CDR3 contains 12 residues. As DNA, the CDR3 is TGTGCCAGCAGTTTAGGACCAACGTATCCGGACTTC. Protein sequence: CASSLGPTYPDF.

V is TRBV11-2 and J is TRBJ2-3; 12 nucleotides align to TRBD2. The CDR3 consists of 16 residues. Germline V lookup: CDR1 SGHAT, CDR2 FQNNGV. V lost 5 bases to trimming and J lost 5 bases; unmatched junction nucleotides: 8. The CDR3 spells CASSALAGGLGDTQYF. In DNA, the CDR3 is TGTGCCAGCAGCGCACTAGCGGGGGGCTTGGGAGATACGCAGTATTTT. The variable domain in full, with the rest retrieved from reference TRBV11-2 and TRBJ2-3, is EAGVAQSPRYKIIEKRQSVAFWCNPISGHATLYWYQQILGQGPKLLIQFQNNGVVDDSQLPKDRFSAERLKGVDSTLKIQPAKLEDSAVYLCASSALAGGLGDTQYFGPGTRLTVL.

The CDR3 nucleotides read TGTGCCATTGGGGAACTCTATGGCTACACCTTC. Protein sequence: CAIGELYGYTF. The V and J genes are TRBV28 and TRBJ1-2; D gene uncertain. V was pared by 10 bases and J by 4 bases, with 10 bases between. The CDR3 totals 11 residues. Looked up from germline, CDR1 is MDHEN and CDR2 is SYDVKM.

The CDR3 loop reads CATSRDGAGVNTEAFF. In DNA form, the CDR3 reads TGTGCCACCAGCAGAGATGGGGCCGGGGTGAACACTGAAGCTTTCTTT. This sequence joins TRBV15 and TRBJ1-1, with D maybe TRBD1 (5 bases). The CDR3 extends over 16 amino acids. Deletions cut 0 bases from V and 0 bases from J, with 11 bases between. The germline CDR1 and CDR2 sequences are LNHNV and YYDKDF (reference sequence).

The chain joins TRBV7-9 to TRBJ1-2; 7 positions match TRBD1. J lost 3 bases, V lost 5 bases, and 15 bases had no gene match. The CDR3 totals 17 residues. Germline CDR1 is SEHNR and CDR2 is FQNEAQ (reference sequence). CDR3 nucleotide sequence: TGTGCCAGCAGCCCCCGGGATGTGACAGGGAAGGACTATGGCTACACCTTC. It translates to CASSPRDVTGKDYGYTF.

The rearrangement joins TRBV27 to TRBJ1-1; possibly TRBD1 for D (6 bases). Germline V gives CDR1 MNHEY, CDR2 SMNVEV (reference sequence). The length of the CDR3 is 12 residues. V dropped 6 bases and J dropped 5 bases, with 10 bases sitting between them. The CDR3 DNA follows: TGTGCCAGCAGGACAGGCCAAACTGAAGCTTTCTTT. Amino acids: CASRTGQTEAFF.